The text below deals with one TCR beta chain. CD8+ and CD4+ T cells circulating in blood were sequenced for TCR beta. Recently defined diagnostic criteria for definite or probable disease were fulfilled by Susac syndrome patients. The data derive from a study of CD8 T cells in Susac syndrome. Random-hexamer reverse transcription was applied to about 0.45 to 1 ug RNA. TCRdb called the immunoSEQ multiplex PCR reads again in MiXCR, with one record for every CDR3 protein. This sample carries a few hundred thousand distinct CDR3 sequences, about 94% of them seen once, and the ten largest clones take 0.15% to 0.2%. This CDR3 region has 16 residues. The J segment lost 0 bases and the V segment lost 4 bases, leaving 6 bases of the junction unmatched. CDR1 is LGHDT, CDR2 YNNKEL, per germline (reference sequence).

The rearrangement joins TRBV3-1 to TRBJ2-1; 7 positions match TRBD1. The clonotype originates from a human donor with Susac syndrome. The sequencing sample was made of CD4+ T cells from PBMCs. CDR3 coding DNA: TGTGCCAGCAGCCTCCCGACAGGGAGCTCCTACAATGAGCAGTTCTTC. Its protein product is CASSLPTGSSYNEQFF.